This T cell receptor beta chain was recorded in a study of blood T cell repertoires in COVID-19 (TCRdb year 2020). Regarding the study in general: Collaborator samples came from the United States, Italy and Spain and covered acute and convalescent phases of COVID-19. Where available, HLA class I and class II types were obtained from metadata supplied by the sample provider rather than from assay-based typing. A freely available public database, intended as a resource for researchers studying the immune response to SARS-CoV-2, is where the repertoires were released. The material from the prospective study consisted of cDNA or gDNA derived from T cells, B-cell-depleted T cells, or PBMCs. Samples were obtained from the ongoing ImmuneRACE study (first 160 participants) and from over a thousand subjects provided by 6 global collaborators. The sample metadata nearly always contained a de-identified subject ID, COVID-19 status, age in years and sex. The dataset comprised deeply sampled blood TCRbeta repertoires from subjects exposed to, actively infected with, or recovered from COVID-19.

In the prospective study, participants were 18 to 89 years old, resided in 25 or so geographic areas of the United States, and were enrolled through a virtual design. Cohort assignment in the prospective study relied on participant-reported clinical history from a screening survey and a study questionnaire. Each participant in the prospective study had whole blood, serum and a nasopharyngeal or oropharyngeal swab collected by mobile phlebotomists. Over a 2-month period, participants in the prospective study had the option of providing additional blood draws and questionnaires. Before DNA extraction, prospective study blood samples were shipped either frozen or at room temperature. The immunoSEQ Assay, a bias-controlled multiplex PCR, was used to amplify TCRbeta CDR3 regions from genomic DNA. Under the source paper's analysis protocol: Within the assay, amplification of reference gene primers was used to estimate how many nucleated cells each sample contained. Sequence reads were collapsed and filtered to measure the absolute abundance of every unique TCRbeta CDR3 rearrangement. For each sample, productive Simpson clonality was calculated by taking the square root of Simpson's diversity index across productive rearrangements. TCRdb provides this immuneACCESS table in a form limited to in-frame rearrangements. Some clones are lacking; in checked studies, under half of them reflect an unresolved V gene, and why the rest are absent is not known. V and J calls and clone size are copied from that table; D and trimming were computed from the DNA. Across this sample there are around 160,000 clones, with 88% seen only once. 1.2% of the sample lies in the top ten.

Comment on this clone: The antigen it binds to is not known. No much larger clone exists at a distance of one base, and base qualities are not known.

What the study reported, not specific to this receptor: The amount of clinical and demographic metadata varied by source and participant and was provided uncurated.

The sample comprised PBMCs or T cells enriched from blood (not recorded which). This TCR was sampled from a woman in her 30s with acute COVID-19.

CDR3 reads: CASSLFGGDSDTQYF. The DNA sequence follows: TGTGCCAGCAGCTTGTTTGGGGGGGATTCAGATACGCAGTATTTT. The sequence joins TRBV11-2 to TRBJ2-3, with 7 bases aligning to TRBD2. In the germline V gene, CDR1 corresponds to SGHAT and CDR2 to FQNNGV. The CDR3 numbers 15 residues from cysteine through phenylalanine. Solely the CDR3 DNA is kept, with 45 bases framed from the first base. Trimming removed 3 bases from V and 4 bases from J; the gene matches leave 7 bases unexplained.